These 21 T cell receptor beta chains were all obtained from the same sample, sequenced in a study of OX40 agonist ivuxolimab in advanced cancers. Libraries were prepared through the immunoSEQ multiplex PCR assay. TCRdb's version of the immuneACCESS table is confined to in-frame rearrangements and falls short of the full clone set. An unresolved V gene accounts for under half of the shortfall where checked; the remainder is of unknown origin. This sample comprises about 75,000 clones, roughly nine tenths of them detected only once. 0.35% to 0.45% of the sample rests with the top ten. Sequencing was performed on CD4+ or CD8+ T cells sorted from blood, taken in a trial of the OX40 agonist ivuxolimab. The receptors were gathered from an adult with an advanced solid tumor such as melanoma, head and neck, liver or kidney cancer.

The chain recombines TRBV2 with TRBJ2-1; TRBD1 matches 9 bases. From germline, CDR1 is SNHLY and CDR2 FYNNEI. With 7 bases clipped from V and 4 bases from J, the junction kept 8 bases outside the gene matches. The CDR3 sequence is 15 residues long. DNA of the CDR3: TGTGCCAGCACCCTTGACAGGGGGGGTTACAATGAGCAGTTCTTC. Translating gives CASTLDRGGYNEQFF. Full variable domain (outside the CDR3, taken from reference TRBV2 and TRBJ2-1): EPEVTQTPSHQVTQMGQEVILRCVPISNHLYFYWYRQILGQKVEFLVSFYNNEISEKSEIFDDQFSVERPDGSNFTLKIRSTKLEDSAMYFCASTLDRGGYNEQFFGPGTRLTVL.

This chain uses TRBV28 with TRBJ2-1, with 11 bases identical to TRBD2. V lost 8 bases to trimming and J lost 6 bases; unmatched junction nucleotides: 9. The CDR3 contains 15 residues. CDR1 is MDHEN, CDR2 SYDVKM, per germline. CDR3 in amino acids: CASGLAGGPANEQFF. DNA of the CDR3: TGTGCCAGCGGCTTAGCGGGAGGGCCCGCCAATGAGCAGTTCTTC.

The chain is built from TRBV12-5 and TRBJ2-1; maybe TRBD2 (5 bases). The germline V gene has CDR1 LGHNT and CDR2 FRNRAP. The CDR3 is made up of 13 amino acids. V was shortened by 4 bases and J by 8 bases, with 12 bases between the two germline ends. The chain's CDR3 is CASGYRGMDEQFF. The CDR3 DNA is TGTGCTAGTGGTTATCGGGGTATGGATGAGCAGTTCTTC.

The rearrangement uses TRBV10-1 and TRBJ1-3; no reliable D call. Per germline, CDR1 WNHNN and CDR2 SYGVQD (reference sequence). V gave up 10 bases and J gave up 4 bases, with 20 bases separating them. The CDR3 extends over 15 amino acids. CDR3 sequence reads: CAIPLRNRGGNTIYF. Written as DNA, the CDR3 is TGCGCCATCCCCTTACGCAATCGCGGCGGAAACACCATATATTTT.

V gene TRBV7-8 combines with J gene TRBJ2-7; possibly TRBD1 or TRBD2 for D (5 bases each). This CDR3 is 13 amino acids long. Germline values: CDR1 SGHVS, CDR2 FQNEAQ. Trimming shortened V by 5 bases and J by 6 bases, and 14 bases separated the two germline ends. The CDR3 reads CASSPGSGSEQYF. The CDR3 bases are TGTGCCAGCAGCCCAGGATCAGGGAGCGAGCAGTACTTC. Using reference TRBV7-8 and TRBJ2-7 for the parts outside the CDR3, the full variable domain is GAGVSQSPRYKVAKRGQDVALRCDPISGHVSLFWYQQALGQGPEFLTYFQNEAQLDKSGLPSDRFFAERPEGSVSTLKIQRTQQEDSAVYLCASSPGSGSEQYFGPGTRLTVT.

The rearrangement links TRBV6-1 to TRBJ1-3; D possibly corresponds to TRBD1 (5 bases). This CDR3 is built from 15 residues. The ends were cut back, 2 bases at V and 2 bases at J, with 10 bases in the middle. Per the germline V gene, CDR1 is MNHNS and CDR2 is SASEGT. This chain's CDR3 is CASSETRGPGNTIYF. The DNA of the CDR3 is TGTGCCAGCAGTGAAACGAGGGGCCCTGGAAACACCATATATTTT.

V gene TRBV9 combines with J gene TRBJ2-2, with TRBD1 matching over 9 bases. The ends lost 0 bases at V and 5 bases at J; junction bases unmatched: 2. Germline CDR1 and CDR2: SGDLS and YYNGEE. This CDR3 is built from 15 residues. Here the CDR3 DNA reads TGTGCCAGCAGCGTAGTTGGACAGGGGACCGGGGAGCTGTTTTTT. Protein product: CASSVVGQGTGELFF.

The chain is built from TRBV7-8 and TRBJ2-2; D gene ambiguous. Per the germline V gene, CDR1 is SGHVS and CDR2 is FQNEAQ. This CDR3 has 13 amino acids. Trimming cost V 5 bases and J 6 bases, with 10 bases left between them. Written as DNA, the CDR3 is TGTGCCAGCAGCCTCTCGGTCCCCGGGGAGCTGTTTTTT. Protein: CASSLSVPGELFF.

The chain links TRBV6-5 to TRBJ2-5; D is unclear. Trimming removed 6 bases from V and 0 bases from J, with 14 bases in between. Germline V gives CDR1 MNHEY, CDR2 SVGAGI. CDR3 length: 15 residues. Written as DNA, the CDR3 is TGTGCCAGCAGAGATACTATGGGGTACCAAGAGACCCAGTACTTC. This sequence encodes CASRDTMGYQETQYF.

This clone was observed once. V gene TRBV27 combines with J gene TRBJ2-3; D tentatively reads TRBD1 or TRBD2 (6 bases each). Germline loops: CDR1 MNHEY, CDR2 SMNVEV (reference sequence). This CDR3 has 13 amino acids. Trimming left V 3 bases short and J 6 bases short, with 10 bases between. The CDR3 DNA follows: TGTGCCAGCAGTTTCCAAGGGGGGGATACGCAGTATTTT. It encodes CASSFQGGDTQYF.

This chain connects TRBV6-1 to TRBJ2-2, with a weak D call TRBD2 (6 bases). CDR1 is MNHNS and CDR2 is SASEGT in the germline V gene. This CDR3 has 16 amino acids. V gave up 1 base and J gave up 6 bases, with 15 bases separating them. CDR3 in DNA: TGTGCCAGCAGTGAAGGGGGAGGAAGAGCGGCCGGGGAGCTGTTTTTT. Protein sequence: CASSEGGGRAAGELFF.

The gene calls are TRBV19 and TRBJ2-5; 13 nucleotides match TRBD2. The CDR3 runs to 16 residues. J gave up 1 base and V 5 bases, and 4 bases lay outside the gene matches. Germline assignment: CDR1 LNHDA and CDR2 SQIVND (reference sequence). The CDR3 region is CASSLGLAGFQETQYF. The CDR3, as DNA: TGTGCCAGTAGTTTGGGACTAGCGGGGTTCCAAGAGACCCAGTACTTC. Based on the CDR3 plus reference TRBV19 and TRBJ2-5, the full variable domain is DGGITQSPKYLFRKEGQNVTLSCEQNLNHDAMYWYRQDPGQGLRLIYYSQIVNDFQKGDIAEGYSVSREKKESFPLTVTSAQKNPTAFYLCASSLGLAGFQETQYFGPGTRLLVL.

The chain recombines TRBV9 with TRBJ2-1; 10 nucleotides line up with TRBD2. This CDR3 region has 15 residues. With 5 bases clipped from V and 10 bases from J, the junction kept 12 bases outside the gene matches. Germline lookup yields CDR1 SGDLS and CDR2 YYNGEE. The CDR3 here is CASSAGASGSWEQFF. In DNA, the CDR3 is TGTGCCAGCAGTGCTGGGGCTAGCGGGAGTTGGGAGCAGTTCTTC.

This clone came up a few times. This rearrangement joins TRBV29-1 to TRBJ2-5; weak D call: TRBD1 (6 bases). Germline lookup yields CDR1 SQVTM and CDR2 ANQGSEA. V shed 6 bases and J shed 3 bases, with 17 bases lying between them. The CDR3 runs to 14 residues. The CDR3 DNA reads as TGCAGCGTCCGATCCAGGGGCTCCGAAGAGACCCAGTACTTC. This sequence encodes CSVRSRGSEETQYF.

The V and J genes are TRBV4-3 and TRBJ2-5; tentatively, D is TRBD2 (7 bases). CDR1 is LGHNA and CDR2 is YSLEER in the germline V gene. The CDR3 has 15 amino acids. V gave up 0 bases and J gave up 4 bases, with 12 bases separating them. The CDR3 sequence is CASSQDEGGPETQYF. CDR3 bases: TGCGCCAGCAGCCAAGATGAGGGGGGGCCAGAGACCCAGTACTTC.

The rearrangement joins TRBV28 to TRBJ2-3, with 14 bases matching TRBD2. The trim removed 5 bases at V and 2 bases at J, leaving 6 bases unmatched. There are 17 residues in the CDR3. CDR1 and CDR2 (germline): MDHEN, SYDVKM. In nucleotides, the CDR3 is TGTGCCAGCAGTCTCCAGGGACTAGCGGGAGACACAGATACGCAGTATTTT. It is translated as CASSLQGLAGDTDTQYF.

This chain connects TRBV5-1 to TRBJ2-2; D unclear. The CDR3 is 15 residues long. Germline CDR1 SGHRS, CDR2 YFSETQ. Trimming cost V 4 bases and J 2 bases, with 12 bases left between them. CDR3 loop: CASSPRVANTGELFF. CDR3 nucleotides: TGCGCCAGCAGCCCCCGGGTAGCAAACACCGGGGAGCTGTTTTTT.

The chain is built from TRBV27 and TRBJ2-7; 11 nucleotides line up with TRBD1. V was clipped by 6 bases and J by 7 bases; unmatched bases: 8. CDR1 and CDR2 (germline): MNHEY, SMNVEV (reference sequence). This CDR3 region has 14 residues. The CDR3 bases are TGTGCCAGCAGCCGACAGGGGACAGGGGGAGAGCAGTACTTC. Amino acid sequence: CASSRQGTGGEQYF.

This sequence joins TRBV2 and TRBJ1-4; D is uncertain. The germline CDR1 and CDR2 sequences are SNHLY and FYNNEI. The CDR3 covers 14 residues. V was pared by 3 bases and J by 4 bases, with 9 bases between. Written as DNA, the CDR3 is TGTGCCAGCAGTGAGGTCACCCATAATGAAAAACTGTTTTTT. It codes for CASSEVTHNEKLFF.

The chain joins TRBV4-3 to TRBJ2-1; 15 bases align to TRBD2. CDR3 length: 21 residues. In germline, CDR1 is LGHNA, CDR2 YSLEER. The V and J ends lost 0 bases and 6 bases, in that order; junction bases with no gene match: 15. Here the CDR3 DNA reads TGCGCCAGCAGCCAAGATGGCCCCGGGACTAGCGGGGGGCCTAGTAGCAATGAGCAGTTCTTC. It encodes CASSQDGPGTSGGPSSNEQFF.

The rearrangement uses TRBV6-5 and TRBJ1-5; D uncertain. Germline assignment: CDR1 MNHEY and CDR2 SVGAGI. This CDR3 is built from 16 residues. The V gene lost 0 bases and the J gene lost 2 bases, with 11 bases spanning the gap. The CDR3 spells CASSYSRGSGNQPQHF. CDR3 nucleotide sequence: TGTGCCAGCAGTTACTCCCGGGGAAGTGGCAATCAGCCCCAGCATTTT.